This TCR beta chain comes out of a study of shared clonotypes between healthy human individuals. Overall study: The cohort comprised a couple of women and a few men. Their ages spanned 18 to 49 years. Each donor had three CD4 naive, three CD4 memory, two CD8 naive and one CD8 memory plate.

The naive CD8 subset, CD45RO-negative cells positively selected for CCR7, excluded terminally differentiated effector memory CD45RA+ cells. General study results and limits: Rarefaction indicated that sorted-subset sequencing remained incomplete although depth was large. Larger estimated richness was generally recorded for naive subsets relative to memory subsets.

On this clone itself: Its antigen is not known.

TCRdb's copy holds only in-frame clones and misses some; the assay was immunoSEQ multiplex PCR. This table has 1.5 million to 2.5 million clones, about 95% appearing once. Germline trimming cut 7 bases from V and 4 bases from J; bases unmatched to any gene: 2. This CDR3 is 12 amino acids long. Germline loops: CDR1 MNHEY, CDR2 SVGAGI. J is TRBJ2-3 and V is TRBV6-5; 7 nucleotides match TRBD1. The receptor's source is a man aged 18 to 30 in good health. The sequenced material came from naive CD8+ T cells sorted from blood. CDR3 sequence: CASKTGADTQYF. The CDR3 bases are TGTGCCAGCAAAACAGGGGCAGATACGCAGTATTTT.